The rows below give T cell receptor beta chains drawn from one sample of a study of blood T cell repertoires in COVID-19. Here immunoSEQ multiplex PCR was the method, and the copy in TCRdb shows in-frame clones only, minus some. Here the sample spans some 200,000 clones, approximately 80% being singletons. The sequenced material came from peripheral blood. The source of these receptors is a human donor in a cohort sampled during active COVID-19. The CDR3 runs from the conserved cysteine through the conserved F or W. The D gene is left open where the match is weak. The size of a clone is reported for some rows only, either as once, few or many, or as a class for expanded clones.

length: 17; V: TRBV7-9; size: -; J: TRBJ2-3; D: -; CDR3: CASSSPKRDGVADTQYF; DNA: TGTGCCAGCAGCTCCCCTAAACGAGACGGAGTTGCAGATACGCAGTATTTT
length: 14; V: TRBV7-9; size: -; J: TRBJ1-1; D: TRBD1; CDR3: CASSPGGQPGEAFF; DNA: TGTGCCAGCAGCCCCGGGGGACAGCCGGGAGAAGCTTTCTTT
length: 14; V: TRBV5-1; size: -; J: TRBJ2-4; D: -; CDR3: CASSLETGKNIQYF; DNA: TGCGCCAGCAGCTTGGAGACGGGCAAAAACATTCAGTACTTC
length: 14; V: TRBV6-5; size: -; J: TRBJ1-2; D: -; CDR3: CASSFGGPGSGYTF; DNA: TGTGCCAGCAGTTTCGGGGGGCCGGGGTCTGGCTACACCTTC
length: 14; V: TRBV19; size: -; J: TRBJ2-7; D: TRBD1; CDR3: CASSINRGNYEQYF; DNA: TGTGCCAGTAGTATTAACAGGGGGAATTACGAGCAGTACTTC
length: 13; V: TRBV9; size: few; J: TRBJ2-5; D: -; CDR3: CASSVTYQETQYF; DNA: TGTGCCAGCAGCGTCACCTATCAAGAGACCCAGTACTTC
length: 14; V: TRBV19; size: -; J: TRBJ2-1; D: TRBD1; CDR3: CASTRDRVSGEQFF; DNA: TGTGCCAGTACCAGGGACAGGGTAAGCGGTGAGCAGTTCTTC
length: 13; V: TRBV2; size: -; J: TRBJ2-1; D: -; CDR3: CASSVTERNEQFF; DNA: TGTGCCAGCAGTGTGACAGAACGCAATGAGCAGTTCTTC
length: 14; V: TRBV6-2/TRBV6-3; size: -; J: TRBJ1-2; D: -; CDR3: CASSYLGGYYGYTF; DNA: TGTGCCAGCAGTTATTTAGGAGGGTACTATGGCTACACCTTC
length: 18; V: TRBV19; size: few; J: TRBJ1-1; D: TRBD1; CDR3: CASTYTIGQGRKNTEAFF; DNA: TGTGCCAGTACTTATACGATCGGACAGGGGCGAAAGAACACTGAAGCTTTCTTT
length: 14; V: TRBV6-5; size: few; J: TRBJ1-4; D: TRBD1; CDR3: CASSRDSLNEKLFF; DNA: TGTGCCAGCAGTCGGGACAGCTTAAATGAAAAACTGTTTTTT
length: 14; V: TRBV28; size: -; J: TRBJ2-7; D: TRBD2; CDR3: CASSISGSSYEQYF; DNA: TGTGCCAGCAGTATTAGCGGGAGCTCCTACGAGCAGTACTTC
length: 13; V: TRBV5-1; size: -; J: TRBJ1-1; D: -; CDR3: CASSLYSNTEAFF; DNA: TGCGCCAGCAGCTTATATTCCAACACTGAAGCTTTCTTT
length: 16; V: TRBV5-1; size: -; J: TRBJ2-2; D: TRBD1; CDR3: CASSLEAGGNTGELFF; DNA: TGCGCCAGCAGCTTGGAGGCAGGGGGGAACACCGGGGAGCTGTTTTTT
length: 15; V: TRBV7-8; size: -; J: TRBJ1-1; D: -; CDR3: CASSLGERGFGEAFF; DNA: TGTGCCAGCTCCTTGGGCGAAAGAGGGTTCGGTGAAGCTTTCTTT
length: 15; V: TRBV7-9; size: -; J: TRBJ1-4; D: -; CDR3: CASSLAIQYNEKLFF; DNA: TGTGCCAGCAGCTTAGCTATCCAGTATAATGAAAAACTGTTTTTT
length: 14; V: TRBV3-1/TRBV3-2; size: -; J: TRBJ1-1; D: -; CDR3: CASSQTRGGHGAFF; DNA: TGTGCCAGCAGCCAAACCCGGGGAGGACACGGGGCTTTCTTT
length: 14; V: TRBV20-1; size: -; J: TRBJ1-2; D: -; CDR3: CSASSTGRGRGYTF; DNA: TGCAGTGCTAGTTCGACAGGCCGAGGGCGAGGCTACACCTTC
length: 11; V: TRBV20-1; size: -; J: TRBJ2-7; D: -; CDR3: CSAPEAYEQYF; DNA: TGCAGTGCTCCAGAAGCCTACGAGCAGTACTTC
length: 13; V: TRBV24-1; size: -; J: TRBJ1-1; D: -; CDR3: CATRAGINTEAFF; DNA: TGTGCCACCAGGGCAGGGATAAACACTGAAGCTTTCTTT
length: 16; V: TRBV7-9; size: -; J: TRBJ2-3; D: TRBD2; CDR3: CASSLVLAGDSDTQYF; DNA: TGTGCCAGCAGCTTAGTTCTAGCGGGAGATTCAGATACGCAGTATTTT
length: 18; V: TRBV30; size: -; J: TRBJ2-1; D: TRBD2; CDR3: CAWSVFSGSSGRTDEQFF; DNA: TGTGCCTGGAGTGTATTTTCTGGGAGTAGCGGGCGTACCGATGAGCAGTTCTTC
length: 17; V: TRBV27; size: -; J: TRBJ2-7; D: TRBD1; CDR3: CASSLGRGQGILGEQYF; DNA: TGTGCCAGCAGTTTGGGTCGAGGACAGGGAATCCTAGGCGAGCAGTACTTC
length: 15; V: TRBV11-2; size: -; J: TRBJ1-2; D: TRBD1; CDR3: CASSPTRTGIYGYTF; DNA: TGTGCCAGCAGTCCTACAAGGACAGGGATCTATGGCTACACCTTC
length: 13; V: TRBV19; size: -; J: TRBJ2-7; D: -; CDR3: CASSASGTMKQYF; DNA: TGTGCCAGTAGTGCCTCCGGGACAATGAAGCAGTACTTC
length: 14; V: TRBV5-1; size: few; J: TRBJ2-3; D: TRBD2; CDR3: CASRTTSEGDTQYF; DNA: TGCGCCAGCAGAACTACTAGCGAGGGGGATACGCAGTATTTT
length: 20; V: TRBV4-2; size: -; J: TRBJ2-1; D: TRBD2; CDR3: CASSQRGLKTSGGAPPEQFF; DNA: TGTGCCAGCAGCCAAAGGGGCCTGAAGACTAGCGGGGGGGCCCCGCCTGAGCAGTTCTTC
length: 18; V: TRBV18; size: -; J: TRBJ1-4; D: -; CDR3: CASSRTPPQSPTNEKLFF; DNA: TGTGCCAGCTCACGAACCCCCCCCCAAAGCCCAACTAATGAAAAACTGTTTTTT
length: 13; V: TRBV7-8; size: -; J: TRBJ1-4; D: TRBD1; CDR3: CASRTGVSEKLFF; DNA: TGTGCCAGCCGGACAGGGGTATCTGAAAAACTGTTTTTT
length: 14; V: TRBV7-9; size: -; J: TRBJ1-2; D: TRBD1; CDR3: CATGVQGAVHGYTF; DNA: TGTGCCACAGGAGTTCAGGGGGCGGTCCATGGCTACACCTTC
length: 16; V: TRBV6-1; size: -; J: TRBJ1-5; D: -; CDR3: CASSELLGGANQPQHF; DNA: TGTGCCAGCAGTGAATTGTTAGGGGGAGCCAATCAGCCCCAGCATTTT
length: 13; V: TRBV9; size: -; J: TRBJ1-6; D: -; CDR3: CASHPGGDSPLHF; DNA: TGTGCCAGTCACCCGGGGGGAGATTCACCCCTCCACTTT
length: 17; V: TRBV3-1/TRBV3-2; size: few; J: TRBJ2-7; D: TRBD2; CDR3: CASSQVLSGMSSYEQYF; DNA: TGTGCCAGCAGCCAAGTCCTTAGCGGGATGAGCTCCTACGAGCAGTACTTC
length: 13; V: TRBV6-2/TRBV6-3; size: -; J: TRBJ1-1; D: -; CDR3: CASSLGQYTEAFF; DNA: TGTGCCAGCAGCCTCGGACAGTACACTGAAGCTTTCTTT
length: 14; V: TRBV18; size: -; J: TRBJ1-1; D: -; CDR3: CASSPPGRKSEAFF; DNA: TGTGCCAGCTCACCACCGGGGCGAAAGTCTGAAGCTTTCTTT
length: 16; V: TRBV4-1; size: -; J: TRBJ2-1; D: TRBD2; CDR3: CASALGAGGFYNEQFF; DNA: TGCGCCAGCGCCCTCGGGGCGGGAGGGTTCTACAATGAGCAGTTCTTC
length: 12; V: TRBV9; size: -; J: TRBJ1-5; D: -; CDR3: CASSSGDQPQHF; DNA: TGTGCCAGCAGCTCCGGGGATCAGCCCCAGCATTTT
length: 15; V: TRBV14; size: -; J: TRBJ2-5; D: TRBD1; CDR3: CASSLGQARRETQYF; DNA: TGTGCCAGCAGCCTCGGACAGGCCCGCCGAGAGACCCAGTACTTC
length: 15; V: TRBV5-1; size: -; J: TRBJ1-1; D: TRBD1; CDR3: CASSLTPGQDTEAFF; DNA: TGCGCCAGCAGTCTAACGCCGGGACAGGACACTGAAGCTTTCTTT
length: 13; V: TRBV3-1/TRBV3-2; size: -; J: TRBJ1-5; D: -; CDR3: CASSQDRAQPQHF; DNA: TGTGCCAGCAGCCAAGACAGGGCCCAGCCCCAGCATTTT
length: 15; V: TRBV4-2; size: -; J: TRBJ2-3; D: TRBD2; CDR3: CASSLGTSGTDTQYF; DNA: TGTGCCAGCAGCCTTGGGACTAGCGGGACAGATACGCAGTATTTT
length: 15; V: TRBV6-6; size: -; J: TRBJ1-1; D: -; CDR3: CASRRPIQGNTEAFF; DNA: TGTGCCAGCAGACGGCCAATCCAGGGGAACACTGAAGCTTTCTTT